Sequencing of this TCR beta chain was carried out in a study of siplizumab effects on memory and regulatory T cells. Data came from immunoSEQ multiplex PCR; TCRdb stores just in-frame clones and leaves some out. The sample holds 98,000 or so clones; over 90% are singletons and the top ten take approximately 0.6%. With V trimmed by 4 bases and J by 2 bases, 2 bases remained unmatched. There are 14 residues in the CDR3. Germline V gives CDR1 SGHNT, CDR2 YENEEA. The TCR sequence derives from a human donor in good health. This chain connects TRBV11-3 to TRBJ2-7; 10 bases are shared with TRBD1. The sequenced material came from Tregs sorted from blood. Here the CDR3 DNA reads TGTGCCAGCAGCTACGGGACAGGGGCCTACGAGCAGTACTTC. This gives the protein CASSYGTGAYEQYF.